This T cell receptor (beta chain) was observed in a study of breast tumors, draining lymph nodes, adjacent tissues. Study-wide points: Most tumor T cells seemingly derive from lymph node, then expand in tumor. Compared with basal-like, luminal-like tumors shared significantly more repertoire with nontumor tissue.

CDR1 and CDR2 from the germline V gene are MGHDK and SYGVNS. CDR3 size: 23 residues. TCRdb re-called the multiplex PCR reads with MiXCR, one entry per CDR3 protein. The sample includes fewer than 200,000 distinct CDR3 sequences, about 30% seen only once; the top ten take roughly 4.5%. Points on this clonotype: The antigen remains unidentified. A junction boundary mismatches the germline segment, possibly from a read error.

The lymph nodes were axillary draining lymph nodes from breast cancer patients. The source is a female donor with breast cancer. Some clones in this sample may be carry-over from other donors' samples. Sequenced material: axillary lymph node tissue. This sequence joins TRBV25-1 and TRBJ2-1, with 10 bases aligning to TRBD2. CDR3 in DNA: TGTGCCAGCAGTCATGAGGGACAGGTCTCGGGACTAGCGACTTCTTTGTCCTACGATGAGCAGTTCTTC. Translating it yields CASSHEGQVSGLATSLSYDEQFF.